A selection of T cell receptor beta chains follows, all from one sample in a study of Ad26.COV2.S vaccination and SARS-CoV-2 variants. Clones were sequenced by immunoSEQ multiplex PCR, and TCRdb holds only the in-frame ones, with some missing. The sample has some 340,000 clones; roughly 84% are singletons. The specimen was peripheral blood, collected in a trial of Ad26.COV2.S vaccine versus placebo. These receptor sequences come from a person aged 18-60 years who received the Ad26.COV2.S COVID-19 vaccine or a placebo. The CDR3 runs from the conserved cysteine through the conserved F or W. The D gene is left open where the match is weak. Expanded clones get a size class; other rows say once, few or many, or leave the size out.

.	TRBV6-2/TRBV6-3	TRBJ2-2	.	CASSYTVGELFF	TGTGCCAGCAGTTACACGGTAGGGGAGCTGTTTTTT
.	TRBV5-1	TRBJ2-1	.	CASSPGTKSYNEQFF	TGCGCCAGCAGCCCAGGGACGAAATCCTACAATGAGCAGTTCTTC
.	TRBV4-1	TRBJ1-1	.	CASSQASNTEAFF	TGCGCCAGCAGCCAAGCTTCGAACACTGAAGCTTTCTTT
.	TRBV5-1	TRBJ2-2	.	CASSLGTKSGELFF	TGCGCCAGCAGCTTAGGCACGAAGTCCGGGGAGCTGTTTTTT
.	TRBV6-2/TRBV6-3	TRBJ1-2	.	CASSSQGADYGYTF	TGTGCCAGCAGTTCTCAAGGGGCGGACTATGGCTACACCTTC
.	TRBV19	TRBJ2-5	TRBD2	CASSSGLAGGSRGETQYF	TGTGCCAGTAGTTCCGGACTAGCGGGGGGTAGTAGGGGAGAGACCCAGTACTTC
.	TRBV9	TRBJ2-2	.	CASSPSIVRNTGELFF	TGTGCCAGCAGCCCTTCGATTGTAAGGAACACCGGGGAGCTGTTTTTT
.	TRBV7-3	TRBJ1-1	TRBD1	CASSLQGEKNTEAFF	TGTGCCAGCAGCTTACAGGGGGAGAAAAACACTGAAGCTTTCTTT
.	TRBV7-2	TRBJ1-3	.	CASSLYPQGLSGNTIYF	TGTGCCAGCAGCTTATACCCCCAGGGTCTCTCTGGAAACACCATATATTTT
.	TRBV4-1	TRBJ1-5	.	CASSQGSVNQPQHF	TGCGCCAGCAGCCAAGGGAGTGTCAATCAGCCCCAGCATTTT
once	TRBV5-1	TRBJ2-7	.	CASSLEHPYEQYF	TGCGCCAGCAGCTTGGAACACCCCTACGAGCAGTACTTC
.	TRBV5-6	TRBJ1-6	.	CASSRRGTEGGLHF	TGTGCCAGCAGTCGGCGGGGCACGGAGGGGGGTCTCCACTTT
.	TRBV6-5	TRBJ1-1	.	CASSPGWVTEAFF	TGTGCCAGCAGCCCAGGGTGGGTAACTGAAGCTTTCTTT
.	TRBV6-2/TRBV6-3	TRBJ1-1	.	CASSTPTREAFF	TGTGCCAGCAGTACGCCGACCAGGGAAGCTTTCTTT
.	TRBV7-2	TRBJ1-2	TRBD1	CASSPRTGFSHGYTF	TGTGCCAGCAGCCCGCGGACAGGGTTTAGCCATGGCTACACCTTC
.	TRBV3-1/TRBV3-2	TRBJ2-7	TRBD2	CASSSYEGLAFCLNSYEQYF	TGTGCCAGCAGCTCCTACGAGGGACTAGCGTTTTGTCTGAACTCCTACGAGCAGTACTTC
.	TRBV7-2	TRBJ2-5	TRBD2	CASSLGAGGARSQYF	TGTGCCAGCAGCTTAGGAGCGGGGGGGGCCCGCAGTCAGTACTTC
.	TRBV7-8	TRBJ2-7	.	CASSLAHKYEQYF	TGTGCCAGCAGCTTAGCGCACAAGTACGAGCAGTACTTC
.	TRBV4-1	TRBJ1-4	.	CASSQEFRREKLFF	TGCGCCAGCAGCCAAGAATTCCGGAGGGAAAAACTGTTTTTT
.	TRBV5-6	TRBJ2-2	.	CASSLSRTLTGELFF	TGTGCCAGCAGCTTGTCACGGACGTTGACCGGGGAGCTGTTTTTT
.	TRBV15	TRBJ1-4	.	CATSRLDATNEKLFF	TGTGCCACCAGCAGACTCGATGCAACTAATGAAAAACTGTTTTTT
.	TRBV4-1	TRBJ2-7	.	CASSQLAGTQAPYEQYF	TGCGCCAGCAGCCAGCTAGCCGGGACTCAAGCTCCCTACGAGCAGTACTTC
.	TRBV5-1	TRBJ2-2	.	CASSADTNTGELFF	TGCGCCAGCAGCGCGGACACAAACACCGGGGAGCTGTTTTTT